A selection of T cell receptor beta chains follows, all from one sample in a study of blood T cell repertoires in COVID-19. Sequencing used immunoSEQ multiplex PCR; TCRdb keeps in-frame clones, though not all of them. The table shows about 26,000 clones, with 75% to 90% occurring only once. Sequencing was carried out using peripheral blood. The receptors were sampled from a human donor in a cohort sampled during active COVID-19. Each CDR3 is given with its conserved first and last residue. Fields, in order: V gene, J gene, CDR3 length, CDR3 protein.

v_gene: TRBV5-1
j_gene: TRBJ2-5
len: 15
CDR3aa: CASSSPGGGDETQYF

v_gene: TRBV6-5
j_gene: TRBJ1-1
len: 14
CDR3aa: CASRGAGGNTEAFF

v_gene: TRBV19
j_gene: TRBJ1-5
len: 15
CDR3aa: CATRDRGFGNQPQHF

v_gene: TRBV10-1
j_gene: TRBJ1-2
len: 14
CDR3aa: CASSVDHRARGYTF

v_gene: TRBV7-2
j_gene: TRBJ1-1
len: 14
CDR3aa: CASSLGGRGTEAFF

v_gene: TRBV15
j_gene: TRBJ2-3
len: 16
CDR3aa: CATSRAILQSTDTQYF

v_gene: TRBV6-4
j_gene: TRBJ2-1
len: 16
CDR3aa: CASSDYWRYSYNEQFF